The entry below gives a single TCR beta chain sequence along with its context. As originally analysed: Cell counts per sample came from amplifying reference gene primers. Using immunoSEQ multiplex PCR, the repertoire was profiled, and TCRdb retains in-frame clones only, with some absent. The DNA gave D and trimming, while V, J and clone size come from that table. The sample holds roughly 80,000 clones, 80% to 90% seen once. This entry belongs to a study of blood T cell repertoires in COVID-19. The wider study: The United States, Italy and Spain supplied acute and convalescent COVID-19 samples. PBMCs, B-cell-depleted T cells, or T cells provided the cDNA or gDNA that made up the material.

Specimen: peripheral blood. This clonotype was sampled from a woman between 55 and 75 years old with acute or convalescent COVID-19.

The CDR3, as DNA: TGCGCCAGCAGCTTCGCAGCGGGGGGGCAAAATGAGCAGTTCTTC. It encodes CASSFAAGGQNEQFF. V is TRBV5-1 and J is TRBJ2-1; TRBD2 aligns across 10 bases. This CDR3 contains 15 residues. The germline V gene encodes CDR1 SGHRS and CDR2 YFSETQ. The ends lost 2 bases at V and 7 bases at J; junction bases unmatched: 6.